These T cell receptor beta chains were read from a single sample in a study of patients and donors after allogeneic stem cell transplantation. TCRdb re-analysed the RT-PCR reads in MiXCR, keeping a single row per CDR3 protein. Found here are 400,000 to 450,000 distinct CDR3 sequences, roughly 16% of them singletons; the top ten hold about 7%. Sequenced sample: blood, either unsorted or a sorted T cell fraction (not recorded which). Receptor source: a human donor who was either an allogeneic HSCT recipient or a stem cell or donor lymphocyte infusion donor (not recorded which). It is not recorded whose cells these are; they may come from a transplant donor. CDR3s include the opening cysteine and the closing phenylalanine or tryptophan. The order of the fields is D gene, V gene, J gene, clone size, CDR3 protein, CDR3 DNA. The D gene is left open where the match is weak. Not all rows give a size; the values are once, few, many and, for expanded clones, a class.

TRBD1	TRBV20-1	TRBJ1-5	few	CSVTGANQPQHF	TGCAGTGTTACAGGGGCAAATCAGCCCCAGCATTTT
TRBD1	TRBV6-1	TRBJ2-7	few	CASGRTGGHEQYF	TGTGCCAGCGGTCGGACAGGGGGCCACGAGCAGTACTTC
NA	TRBV9	TRBJ2-2	few	CASSVVGEGTGELFF	TGTGCCAGCAGCGTAGTGGGTGAGGGGACCGGGGAGCTGTTTTTT
NA	TRBV24-1	TRBJ1-5	NA	CATSDRGKPQHF	TGTGCCACCAGTGACAGGGGTAAGCCCCAGCATTTT
TRBD1	TRBV29-1	TRBJ1-1	NA	CSVDGQGNMNTEAFF	TGCAGCGTTGACGGACAGGGAAACATGAACACTGAAGCTTTCTTT
NA	TRBV20-1	TRBJ1-5	NA	CSVGGNQPQHF	TGCAGTGTTGGGGGCAATCAGCCCCAGCATTTT
NA	TRBV6-5	TRBJ1-3	few	CASSYSSVASGNTIYF	TGTGCCAGCAGTTACTCGTCTGTAGCCTCTGGAAACACCATATATTTT
NA	TRBV5-1	TRBJ1-1	few	CASSPFTKNTEAFF	TGCGCCAGCAGCCCATTTACAAAGAACACTGAAGCTTTCTTT
NA	TRBV6-1	TRBJ2-6	NA	CASGSGGSGANVLTF	TGTGCCAGCGGCTCCGGGGGCTCTGGGGCCAACGTCCTGACTTTC
NA	TRBV5-1	TRBJ2-2	many	CASSPGTLNTGELFF	TGCGCCAGCAGCCCCGGGACTCTCAACACCGGGGAGCTGTTTTTT
NA	TRBV20-1	TRBJ2-3	few	CSASGASSTDTQYF	TGCAGTGCTAGTGGGGCCTCAAGCACAGATACGCAGTATTTT
TRBD1	TRBV6-5	TRBJ1-2	NA	CASSYGRRTGQGYTF	TGTGCCAGCAGTTACGGGAGACGGACAGGGCAAGGCTACACCTTC
NA	TRBV10-3	TRBJ2-3	NA	CAITSTDTQYF	TGTGCCATCACTAGCACAGATACGCAGTATTTT
NA	TRBV4-1	TRBJ2-6	NA	CASSQWGSGANVLTF	TGCGCCAGCAGCCAATGGGGTTCTGGGGCCAACGTCCTGACTTTC
NA	TRBV20-1	TRBJ1-1	NA	CSARELRRNTEAFF	TGCAGTGCTAGAGAGCTCCGGAGGAACACTGAAGCTTTCTTT
TRBD1	TRBV3-1	TRBJ2-7	few	CASRPRTGGFNEQYF	TGTGCCAGCAGGCCAAGGACAGGGGGCTTCAACGAGCAGTACTTC
TRBD1	TRBV6-1	TRBJ2-3	many	CASSRTGIGTDTQYF	TGTGCCAGCAGTCGGACAGGGATCGGCACAGATACGCAGTATTTT
TRBD2	TRBV2	TRBJ2-3	few	CATSRTSGTDTQYF	TGTGCCACCTCTCGGACTAGCGGCACAGATACGCAGTATTTT
NA	TRBV9	TRBJ2-3	few	CASGGLGTDTQYF	TGTGCCAGCGGGGGCCTGGGCACAGATACGCAGTATTTT
TRBD1	TRBV25-1	TRBJ2-3	few	CASSADRVGGTDTQYF	TGTGCCAGCAGTGCCGACAGGGTGGGTGGCACAGATACGCAGTATTTT
NA	TRBV25-1	TRBJ2-7	NA	CASSEYKGRGGEQYF	TGTGCCAGCAGTGAATATAAGGGGCGGGGCGGCGAGCAGTACTTC
NA	TRBV20-1	TRBJ1-2	few	CSAPRGNNYGYTF	TGCAGTGCTCCCAGGGGTAATAACTATGGCTACACCTTC
NA	TRBV20-1	TRBJ2-7	NA	CSARWGGVPREQYF	TGCAGTGCTCGATGGGGGGGCGTCCCTAGGGAGCAGTACTTC
NA	TRBV7-2	TRBJ2-2	NA	CASTPGGNTGELFF	TGTGCCAGCACCCCCGGGGGGAACACCGGGGAGCTGTTTTTT
TRBD2	TRBV11-1	TRBJ2-3	NA	CASSMLTGLAGGPDTQYF	TGTGCCAGCAGCATGCTAACGGGACTAGCGGGGGGGCCAGATACGCAGTATTTT
NA	TRBV19	TRBJ1-1	few	CASSMGGANTEAFF	TGTGCCAGTAGTATGGGAGGAGCGAACACTGAAGCTTTCTTT
NA	TRBV3-1	TRBJ1-3	NA	CASSRGVGNTGNTIYF	TGTGCCAGCAGCCGAGGGGTAGGGAATACTGGAAACACCATATATTTT
NA	TRBV5-1	TRBJ1-1	few	CASSLVVGTMNTEAFF	TGCGCCAGCAGCTTGGTGGTCGGGACAATGAACACTGAAGCTTTCTTT
NA	TRBV5-5	TRBJ2-7	many	CASSLVGGRTYEQYF	TGTGCCAGCAGCTTGGTGGGGGGCAGGACCTACGAGCAGTACTTC
TRBD1	TRBV19	TRBJ1-5	NA	CASSTPGGDQPQHF	TGTGCCAGTAGTACCCCAGGGGGGGATCAGCCCCAGCATTTT
TRBD2	TRBV25-1	TRBJ2-3	NA	CASSGWLAASTDTQYF	TGTGCCAGCAGTGGGTGGCTAGCGGCTAGCACAGATACGCAGTATTTT
NA	TRBV4-3	TRBJ1-4	NA	CASSQGDGTNEKLFF	TGCGCCAGCAGCCAAGGCGACGGGACTAATGAAAAACTGTTTTTT
NA	TRBV2	TRBJ2-5	many	CASKETQYF	TGTGCCAGCAAAGAGACCCAGTACTTC
TRBD1	TRBV7-6	TRBJ1-1	NA	CASSPTDRGPAEAFF	TGTGCCAGCAGCCCTACCGACAGGGGTCCGGCTGAAGCTTTCTTT
NA	TRBV9	TRBJ2-7	few	CASRSPTSSVAF	TGTGCCAGCCGCTCCCCTACGAGCAGCGTAGCCTTC
NA	TRBV24-1	TRBJ2-5	NA	CATSDFSGARETQYF	TGTGCCACCAGTGATTTCAGTGGGGCCCGAGAGACCCAGTACTTC
NA	TRBV5-1	TRBJ2-2	few	CASSLRGGGTNTGELFF	TGCGCCAGCAGCTTGAGGGGCGGCGGGACGAACACCGGGGAGCTGTTTTTT
TRBD1	TRBV20-1	TRBJ1-2	NA	CSARDRDRGRYTF	TGCAGTGCTAGAGACCGGGACAGGGGCCGGTACACCTTC
NA	TRBV7-2	TRBJ2-1	NA	CASSSPREGAYNEQFF	TGTGCCAGCAGCTCGCCTAGGGAAGGGGCCTACAATGAGCAGTTCTTC
TRBD2	TRBV7-9	TRBJ2-7	NA	CASSLGSGSLPYEQYF	TGTGCCAGCAGCTTAGGTAGCGGGAGCCTTCCCTACGAGCAGTACTTC
NA	TRBV6-5	TRBJ2-1	NA	CASSYREQSKPYNEQFF	TGTGCCAGCAGTTACAGGGAACAATCCAAACCTTACAATGAGCAGTTCTTC
TRBD1	TRBV7-8	TRBJ1-5	NA	CASSLDRRGQPQHF	TGTGCCAGCAGCCTGGACAGGCGGGGTCAGCCCCAGCATTTT
TRBD1	TRBV29-1	TRBJ2-7	NA	CSVIDRGTSPYEQYF	TGCAGCGTTATCGACAGGGGAACCTCCCCCTACGAGCAGTACTTC
NA	TRBV5-1	TRBJ1-1	few	CASSKERAGDTEAFF	TGCGCCAGCAGTAAAGAACGGGCCGGGGACACTGAAGCTTTCTTT
TRBD1	TRBV6-2/TRBV6-3	TRBJ1-6	NA	CASSTGDIQGANPYNSPLHF	TGTGCCAGCAGTACGGGGGACATCCAGGGGGCGAACCCCTATAATTCACCCCTCCACTTT
NA	TRBV6-1	TRBJ1-5	few	CASSRAGWNQPQHF	TGTGCCAGCAGTAGGGCAGGGTGGAATCAGCCCCAGCATTTT
NA	TRBV5-1	TRBJ1-1	few	CASSLLLPGLDTEAFF	TGCGCCAGCAGCTTGCTCCTCCCAGGTTTGGACACTGAAGCTTTCTTT
NA	TRBV18	TRBJ2-5	many	CASSPKETQYF	TGTGCCAGCAGCCCGAAAGAGACCCAGTACTTC
NA	TRBV7-7	TRBJ1-5	few	CASSGGLNQPQHF	TGTGCTAGCAGTGGGGGCCTCAATCAGCCCCAGCATTTT